These T cell receptor beta chains were read from a single sample in a study of regulatory T cells in long-lasting Graves disease. Using its own MiXCR run on the multiplex PCR reads, TCRdb lists one record per CDR3 protein. The profile shows about 440,000 distinct CDR3 sequences, about 17% of them singletons. The sample also formed part of further work on T cells in Graves' hyperthyroidism and ophthalmopathy.

Sequences were derived from peripheral blood mononuclear cells (PBMCs), sampled at new diagnosis, from a patient treated with antithyroid drugs. The source of these receptors is a woman aged 30 to 39 with Graves disease. Both conserved end residues are part of each CDR3. Fields, in order: D gene, V gene, J gene, clone size, CDR3 protein, CDR3 DNA. D genes are given only for firm matches. Only part of the rows carry a size: once, few, many, or a class if the clone is expanded.

D: TRBD2; V: TRBV19; J: TRBJ2-2; size: -; CDR3: CASSILAENTGELFF; DNA: TGTGCCAGTAGTATCCTAGCGGAGAACACCGGGGAGCTGTTTTTT
D: -; V: TRBV7-9; J: TRBJ2-1; size: -; CDR3: CASSPYGKGAYNEQFF; DNA: TGTGCCAGCAGCCCCTACGGAAAGGGGGCCTACAATGAGCAGTTCTTC
D: -; V: TRBV6-8; J: TRBJ1-4; size: many; CDR3: CASSYRTWTTNEKLFF; DNA: TGTGCCAGCAGTTACCGGACATGGACAACTAATGAAAAACTGTTTTTT
D: -; V: TRBV28; J: TRBJ2-5; size: -; CDR3: CANSLRGLLGGTQYF; DNA: TGTGCCAACAGTTTAAGGGGACTTCTGGGTGGGACCCAGTACTTC
D: -; V: TRBV6-1; J: TRBJ1-1; size: many; CDR3: CASRDSGMNTEAFF; DNA: TGTGCCAGCAGAGACAGTGGGATGAACACTGAAGCTTTCTTT
D: TRBD2; V: TRBV4-3; J: TRBJ2-1; size: many; CDR3: CASSQAASSGRAYNEQFF; DNA: TGCGCCAGCAGCCAAGCCGCCTCTAGCGGGAGGGCCTACAATGAGCAGTTCTTC
D: TRBD2; V: TRBV7-8; J: TRBJ2-4; size: many; CDR3: CASSLRPAGESKNIQYF; DNA: TGTGCCAGCAGCTTACGTCCAGCGGGAGAGTCCAAAAACATTCAGTACTTC
D: -; V: TRBV28; J: TRBJ2-7; size: many; CDR3: CASSYLRDPQYEQYF; DNA: TGTGCCAGCAGTTACCTCCGGGACCCTCAGTACGAGCAGTACTTC
D: -; V: TRBV5-4; J: TRBJ1-1; size: once; CDR3: CASRPDGVGTEAFF; DNA: TGTGCCAGCAGACCGGACGGGGTGGGCACTGAAGCTTTCTTT
D: TRBD2; V: TRBV7-2; J: TRBJ2-4; size: many; CDR3: CASSLQLAGGQYF; DNA: TGTGCCAGCAGCTTGCAACTAGCGGGAGGTCAATACTTC
D: -; V: TRBV9; J: TRBJ2-5; size: many; CDR3: CASSVEGETQYF; DNA: TGTGCCAGCAGCGTAGAAGGAGAGACCCAGTACTTC
D: TRBD1; V: TRBV11-2; J: TRBJ2-7; size: many; CDR3: CASSLSQGTGRSYEQYF; DNA: TGTGCCAGCAGCTTATCTCAGGGGACAGGGAGGTCCTACGAGCAGTACTTC
D: -; V: TRBV18; J: TRBJ1-1; size: many; CDR3: CASSVQGRNTEAFF; DNA: TGTGCCAGCAGCGTCCAGGGCCGGAACACTGAAGCTTTCTTT
D: TRBD2; V: TRBV11-1; J: TRBJ2-1; size: -; CDR3: CASSLALAGGPGQFF; DNA: TGTGCCAGCAGCTTAGCTCTAGCGGGAGGGCCGGGGCAGTTCTTC
D: TRBD2; V: TRBV6-9; J: TRBJ2-1; size: -; CDR3: CASSYLETSGNEQFF; DNA: TGTGCCAGCAGTTACTTAGAAACTAGCGGAAATGAGCAGTTCTTC
D: -; V: TRBV28; J: TRBJ2-1; size: many; CDR3: CASISQGLSYNEQFF; DNA: TGTGCCAGCATATCCCAGGGGCTCTCCTACAATGAGCAGTTCTTC
D: -; V: TRBV7-9; J: TRBJ2-1; size: many; CDR3: CASSSTLDTYNEQFF; DNA: TGTGCCAGCAGCTCTACCTTGGACACCTACAATGAGCAGTTCTTC
D: -; V: TRBV27; J: TRBJ1-2; size: -; CDR3: CASSLKGGHYGYTF; DNA: TGTGCCAGCAGTTTGAAGGGCGGCCACTATGGCTACACCTTC
D: -; V: TRBV13; J: TRBJ2-4; size: once; CDR3: CASSLGDSIQYF; DNA: TGTGCCAGCAGCTTAGGGGACAGCATTCAGTACTTC
D: -; V: TRBV27; J: TRBJ2-1; size: many; CDR3: CASSLRGKENEQFF; DNA: TGTGCCAGCAGTTTACGCGGGAAGGAAAATGAGCAGTTCTTC
D: -; V: TRBV3-1; J: TRBJ1-6; size: few; CDR3: CASSQDLVIRALHF; DNA: TGTGCCAGCAGCCAAGATTTGGTGATTAGGGCCCTCCACTTT
D: -; V: TRBV7-9; J: TRBJ1-5; size: -; CDR3: CASSVGYSNQPQHF; DNA: TGTGCCAGCTCGGTGGGATATAGCAATCAGCCCCAGCATTTT
D: -; V: TRBV5-5; J: TRBJ2-2; size: few; CDR3: CASSLVRQTTGELFF; DNA: TGTGCCAGCAGCTTGGTCAGACAGACCACCGGGGAGCTGTTTTTT
D: TRBD2; V: TRBV12-3/TRBV12-4; J: TRBJ2-7; size: many; CDR3: CASSLNPLAESSYEQYF; DNA: TGTGCCAGCAGTTTAAACCCGCTAGCGGAGAGCTCCTACGAGCAGTACTTC
D: -; V: TRBV2; J: TRBJ1-2; size: many; CDR3: CASSLTRHGYTF; DNA: TGTGCCAGCAGCCTCACCCGTCATGGCTACACCTTC
D: -; V: TRBV24-1; J: TRBJ1-2; size: many; CDR3: CATSDFALGGYTF; DNA: TGTGCCACCAGTGATTTTGCACTGGGTGGCTACACCTTC
D: TRBD1; V: TRBV20-1; J: TRBJ1-2; size: many; CDR3: CSAILTGASAYGYTF; DNA: TGCAGTGCTATCCTGACAGGGGCGTCGGCCTATGGCTACACCTTC
D: -; V: TRBV3-1; J: TRBJ2-7; size: many; CDR3: CASSQWQGPGGEQYF; DNA: TGTGCCAGCAGCCAATGGCAGGGGCCCGGGGGTGAGCAGTACTTC
D: TRBD2; V: TRBV20-1; J: TRBJ2-7; size: few; CDR3: CSARDPSAGGPGFYEQYF; DNA: TGCAGTGCTAGAGATCCCTCGGCGGGAGGGCCAGGTTTCTACGAGCAGTACTTC
D: TRBD2; V: TRBV19; J: TRBJ2-7; size: few; CDR3: CASSRGLAGGGFAYEQYF; DNA: TGTGCCAGTAGTAGGGGACTAGCGGGAGGCGGATTCGCCTACGAGCAGTACTTC
D: -; V: TRBV6-1; J: TRBJ1-1; size: many; CDR3: CASSTGTGNTEAFF; DNA: TGTGCCAGCAGCACAGGGACGGGGAACACTGAAGCTTTCTTT
D: TRBD1; V: TRBV27; J: TRBJ1-1; size: few; CDR3: CASLTRRTGLEGNTEAFF; DNA: TGTGCCAGCTTGACCCGCCGGACAGGGTTGGAGGGGAACACTGAAGCTTTCTTT
D: TRBD2; V: TRBV20-1; J: TRBJ2-7; size: -; CDR3: CSARWASGNPPYEQYF; DNA: TGCAGTGCGCGATGGGCTAGCGGCAACCCGCCCTACGAGCAGTACTTC
D: -; V: TRBV27; J: TRBJ1-2; size: many; CDR3: CASSLTYVPTEYYGYTF; DNA: TGTGCCAGCAGTTTAACCTACGTTCCAACAGAATACTATGGCTACACCTTC
D: -; V: TRBV5-1; J: TRBJ2-2; size: few; CDR3: CASSLGSTRGELFF; DNA: TGCGCCAGCAGCTTGGGGTCCACCCGCGGGGAGCTGTTTTTT
D: -; V: TRBV3-1; J: TRBJ2-1; size: many; CDR3: CASSQAKVSYNEQFF; DNA: TGTGCCAGCAGCCAAGCTAAAGTCTCCTACAATGAGCAGTTCTTC
D: -; V: TRBV27; J: TRBJ1-5; size: many; CDR3: CASSFVGQPQHF; DNA: TGTGCCAGCAGTTTCGTGGGGCAGCCCCAGCATTTT
D: TRBD1; V: TRBV2; J: TRBJ1-2; size: many; CDR3: CASSGQVRMYGYTF; DNA: TGTGCCAGCAGCGGACAGGTTAGGATGTATGGCTACACCTTC
D: -; V: TRBV28; J: TRBJ2-7; size: many; CDR3: CASTEAASYEQYF; DNA: TGTGCCAGTACCGAAGCGGCGTCCTACGAGCAGTACTTC
D: -; V: TRBV3-1; J: TRBJ2-1; size: -; CDR3: CASTPGIDLNEQFF; DNA: TGTGCCAGCACCCCGGGGATAGATTTAAATGAGCAGTTCTTC
D: TRBD1; V: TRBV11-2; J: TRBJ1-2; size: many; CDR3: CASSSLGQGAAERVGYTF; DNA: TGTGCCAGCAGCTCGCTTGGACAGGGGGCTGCGGAGCGAGTGGGCTACACCTTC
D: -; V: TRBV12-3/TRBV12-4; J: TRBJ1-3; size: many; CDR3: CASSLPGNTIYF; DNA: TGTGCCAGCAGCCTTCCTGGAAACACCATATATTTT
D: TRBD2; V: TRBV7-9; J: TRBJ2-1; size: many; CDR3: CASSISGREQFF; DNA: TGTGCCAGCAGTATCAGCGGGAGGGAGCAGTTCTTC
D: -; V: TRBV6-1; J: TRBJ2-7; size: few; CDR3: CASSEDRTRMEQYF; DNA: TGTGCCAGCAGTGAAGACAGGACCAGAATGGAGCAGTACTTC
D: -; V: TRBV2; J: TRBJ1-5; size: many; CDR3: CASSLGQNNQPQHF; DNA: TGTGCCAGCAGTTTGGGGCAGAACAATCAGCCCCAGCATTTT
D: -; V: TRBV24-1; J: TRBJ2-1; size: -; CDR3: CATSDTTGPEFF; DNA: TGTGCCACCAGTGATACAACAGGCCCTGAGTTCTTC
D: -; V: TRBV29-1; J: TRBJ2-3; size: many; CDR3: CSVEQDGRGADTQYF; DNA: TGCAGCGTTGAACAAGACGGGAGAGGTGCAGATACGCAGTATTTT
D: TRBD1; V: TRBV12-3/TRBV12-4; J: TRBJ1-5; size: many; CDR3: CASSFRDRVTQPQHF; DNA: TGTGCCAGCAGTTTCCGGGACAGGGTAACTCAGCCCCAGCATTTT
D: -; V: TRBV29-1; J: TRBJ2-1; size: few; CDR3: CSVSGQYNEQFF; DNA: TGCAGCGTTAGCGGACAGTACAATGAGCAGTTCTTC
D: -; V: TRBV18; J: TRBJ2-1; size: many; CDR3: CASSIGPGSYNEQFF; DNA: TGTGCCAGCTCCATCGGACCCGGCTCCTACAATGAGCAGTTCTTC
D: TRBD1; V: TRBV18; J: TRBJ2-6; size: many; CDR3: CASSPDRAGANVLTF; DNA: TGTGCCAGCTCACCCGACAGGGCTGGGGCCAACGTCCTGACTTTC
D: TRBD1; V: TRBV6-2/TRBV6-3; J: TRBJ1-1; size: -; CDR3: CASRGTALEAFF; DNA: TGTGCCAGCCGGGGGACAGCTCTTGAAGCTTTCTTT
D: TRBD1; V: TRBV10-3; J: TRBJ2-7; size: few; CDR3: CAISETQGARSGEQYF; DNA: TGTGCCATCAGTGAGACGCAGGGGGCCAGGTCAGGCGAGCAGTACTTC
D: -; V: TRBV28; J: TRBJ2-3; size: -; CDR3: CASGSRDPGGGDTQYF; DNA: TGTGCCAGCGGGTCGCGGGACCCCGGCGGCGGAGATACGCAGTATTTT
D: -; V: TRBV7-6; J: TRBJ1-6; size: few; CDR3: CASSGRPGGDSPLHF; DNA: TGTGCCAGCAGCGGTAGACCTGGTGGCGATTCACCCCTCCACTTT